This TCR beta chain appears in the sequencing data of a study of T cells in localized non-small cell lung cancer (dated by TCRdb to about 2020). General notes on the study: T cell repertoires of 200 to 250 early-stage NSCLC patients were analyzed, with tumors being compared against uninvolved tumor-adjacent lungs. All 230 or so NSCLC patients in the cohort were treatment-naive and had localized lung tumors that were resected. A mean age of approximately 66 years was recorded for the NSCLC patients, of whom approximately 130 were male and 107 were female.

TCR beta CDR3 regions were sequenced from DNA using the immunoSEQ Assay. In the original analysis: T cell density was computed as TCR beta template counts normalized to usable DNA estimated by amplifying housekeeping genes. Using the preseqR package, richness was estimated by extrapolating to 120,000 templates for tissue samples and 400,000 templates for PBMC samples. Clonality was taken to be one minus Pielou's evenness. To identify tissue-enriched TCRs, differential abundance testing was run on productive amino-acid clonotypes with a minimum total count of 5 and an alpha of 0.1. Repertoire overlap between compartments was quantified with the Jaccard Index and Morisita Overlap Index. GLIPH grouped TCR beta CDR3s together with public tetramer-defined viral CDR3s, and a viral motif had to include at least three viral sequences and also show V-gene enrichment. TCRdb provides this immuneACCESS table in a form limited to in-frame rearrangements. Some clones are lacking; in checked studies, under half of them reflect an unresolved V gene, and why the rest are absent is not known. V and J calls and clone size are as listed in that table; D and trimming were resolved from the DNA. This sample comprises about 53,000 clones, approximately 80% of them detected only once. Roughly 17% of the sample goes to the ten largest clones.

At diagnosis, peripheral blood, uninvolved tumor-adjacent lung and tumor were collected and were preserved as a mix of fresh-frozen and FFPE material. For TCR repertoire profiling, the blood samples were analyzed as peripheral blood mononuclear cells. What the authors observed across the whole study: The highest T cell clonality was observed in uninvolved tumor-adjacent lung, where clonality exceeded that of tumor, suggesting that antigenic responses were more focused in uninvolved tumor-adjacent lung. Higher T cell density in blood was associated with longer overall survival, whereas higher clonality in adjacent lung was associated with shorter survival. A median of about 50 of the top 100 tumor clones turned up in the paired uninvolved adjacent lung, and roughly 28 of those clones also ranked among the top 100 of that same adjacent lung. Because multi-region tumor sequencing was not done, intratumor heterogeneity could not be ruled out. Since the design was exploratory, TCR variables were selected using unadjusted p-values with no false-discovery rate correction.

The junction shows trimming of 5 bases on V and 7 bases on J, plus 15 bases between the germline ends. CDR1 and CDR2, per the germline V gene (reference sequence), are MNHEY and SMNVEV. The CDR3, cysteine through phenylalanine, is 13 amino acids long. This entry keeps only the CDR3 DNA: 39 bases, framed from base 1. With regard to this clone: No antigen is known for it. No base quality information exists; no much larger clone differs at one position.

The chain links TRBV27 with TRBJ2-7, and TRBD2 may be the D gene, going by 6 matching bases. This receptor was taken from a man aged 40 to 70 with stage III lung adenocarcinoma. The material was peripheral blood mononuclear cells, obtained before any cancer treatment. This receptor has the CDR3 CASSMGPAGEQYF. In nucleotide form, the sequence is TGTGCCAGCAGTATGGGACCCGCGGGAGAGCAGTACTTC.